This section outlines one T cell receptor (beta chain) sequence together with its context. The antigen is unknown. The PCR ran on 60 Vbeta and 13 Jbeta primers. The table came from immunoSEQ multiplex PCR; TCRdb's copy has only in-frame clones and leaves some out. The sample holds over 100,000 clones, about two thirds seen once. This sample is drawn from a study of cytomegalovirus exposure and HLA in healthy donors. Notes on the study in general: Analysis was carried out at a later point, and it linked a missense DCLRE1C variant to TCR beta V- and J-gene trimming.

Germline-derived CDR1 and CDR2 are SQVTM and ANQGSEA. The CDR3 has 13 residues. V gave up 4 bases and J gave up 5 bases, with 12 bases separating them. The gene calls are TRBV29-1 and TRBJ2-1, with unresolved D. Sequencing was performed on PBMCs. This receptor was taken from a man over 45 in good health and CMV-seropositive. The CDR3 nucleotides are TGCAGCGTTGGGCCCGTCCTCAACAATGAGCAGTTCTTC. Translated, it gives CSVGPVLNNEQFF.